Listed below are T cell receptor beta chains from one sample, sequenced in a study of CD8+CD57+ T cells in acquired aplastic anemia. TCRdb analysed the reads with MiXCR anew, one entry per CDR3 protein. The sample lists approximately 380,000 distinct CDR3 sequences; 55% to 75% were seen once. Sequencing input: sorted CD4+, CD8+, or CD8+CD57+ T cells (not recorded which) from PBMCs. These TCRs come from a human donor in good health, serving as a control. The CDR3 runs from the conserved cysteine through the conserved F or W. Fields, in order: D gene, J gene, V gene, clone size, CDR3 protein, CDR3 DNA. D genes are given only for firm matches. Rows give clone size only sometimes, using once, few, many, or a class for an expanded clone.

TRBD1	TRBJ2-1	TRBV7-2	-	CASSVAGTGSNEQFF	TGTGCCAGCAGCGTCGCCGGGACAGGGAGCAATGAGCAGTTCTTC
-	TRBJ2-7	TRBV2	-	CASSEVPYYEQYF	TGTGCCAGCAGTGAAGTTCCGTACTACGAGCAGTACTTC
TRBD1	TRBJ1-1	TRBV5-8	-	CASSLGGRTGRMNTEAFF	TGTGCCAGCAGCTTGGGAGGTAGGACAGGGCGAATGAACACTGAAGCTTTCTTT
-	TRBJ2-3	TRBV12-3/TRBV12-4	once	CASSTSGRTDTQYF	-
-	TRBJ1-5	TRBV2	-	CASSEEGVGNQPQHF	TGTGCCAGCAGTGAGGAGGGAGTGGGGAATCAGCCCCAGCATTTT
-	TRBJ1-3	TRBV7-3	once	CASSFGLAGAETNIYF	TGTGCCAGCAGCTTCGGACTAGCGGGGGCAGAGACCAACATATATTTT
-	TRBJ1-6	TRBV11-2	many	CASSLGGIYNSPLHF	TGTGCCAGCAGCTTAGGCGGGATATATAATTCACCCCTCCACTTT
TRBD1	TRBJ1-3	TRBV20-1	-	CSAIGQGQTLYF	TGCAGTGCGATCGGACAGGGGCAGACCCTATATTTT
-	TRBJ2-5	TRBV7-8	-	CASSLDPPGDQPQYF	TGTGCCAGCAGCTTAGATCCTCCGGGGGATCAGCCCCAGTACTTC
TRBD1	TRBJ1-2	TRBV20-1	-	CSARYATGEYGYTF	TGCAGTGCTAGGTACGCTACAGGGGAATATGGCTACACCTTC
-	TRBJ1-6	TRBV7-2	-	CASSQARTSTLLPF	TGCGCCAGCAGCCAAGCCCGGACCAGTACACTCCTCCCCTTT
-	TRBJ2-7	TRBV9	-	CASSDPARGYEQYF	TGTGCCAGCAGCGACCCAGCCCGGGGCTACGAGCAGTACTTC
-	TRBJ1-1	TRBV2	-	CASSLVRTNPEAFF	TGTGCCAGCAGCTTGGTCAGAACGAACCCTGAAGCTTTCTTT
-	TRBJ1-5	TRBV11-1	-	CASSFDGNQPQHF	TGTGCCAGCAGCTTTGACGGCAATCAGCCCCAGCATTTT
TRBD2	TRBJ2-2	TRBV7-9	-	CAALAGRLNTGELFF	TGTGCCGCACTAGCGGGGCGGCTCAACACCGGGGAGCTGTTTTTT
TRBD2	TRBJ2-5	TRBV12-3/TRBV12-4	-	CASRSWTSGAQETQYF	TGTGCCAGCAGAAGTTGGACTAGCGGGGCCCAAGAGACCCAGTACTTC
-	TRBJ1-2	TRBV5-1	-	CASSLYRANYGYTF	TGCGCCAGCAGCCTATACAGGGCTAACTATGGCTACACCTTC
-	TRBJ1-6	TRBV2	-	CASSVDGGSYIHPRHF	TGTGCCAGCAGTGTGGATGGGGGCTCCTATATCCACCCCCGCCACTTT
-	TRBJ1-1	TRBV7-2	-	CASSWPQNRTMNTEAFF	TGTGCCAGCAGCTGGCCGCAAAACAGAACCATGAACACTGAAGCTTTCTTT
-	TRBJ1-1	TRBV20-1	-	CSARQVPTYGEAFF	TGCAGCGCTAGACAGGTCCCGACCTACGGTGAGGCTTTCTTT
TRBD2	TRBJ2-1	TRBV9	-	CASSPFSGGFYNEQFF	TGTGCCAGCAGCCCTTTTTCGGGAGGGTTTTACAATGAGCAGTTCTTC
-	TRBJ2-7	TRBV2	-	CASSVEGHNEQYF	TGTGCCAGCAGCGTGGAGGGTCACAACGAGCAGTACTTC
-	TRBJ2-7	TRBV7-3	many	CASSLGGGLSSYEQYF	TGTGCCAGCAGCTTAGGTGGGGGCCTTAGCTCCTACGAGCAGTACTTC
TRBD2	TRBJ2-2	TRBV30	-	CAWRAGTRATGELFF	TGTGCCTGGAGGGCCGGGACTAGGGCCACCGGGGAGCTGTTTTTT
-	TRBJ1-6	TRBV5-6	once	CASSRNGGPNGSPLHF	TGTGCCAGCAGCAGGAATGGAGGGCCAAATGGTTCACCCCTCCACTTT
-	TRBJ1-1	TRBV5-1	-	CASRIRGREKKAFF	TGCGCCAGCAGAATTCGGGGGCGGGAGAAAAAAGCTTTCTTT
TRBD1	TRBJ1-1	TRBV15	-	CATSGTDRAEAFF	TGTGCCACCAGTGGGACCGACAGGGCGGAAGCTTTCTTT
-	TRBJ2-2	TRBV7-2	-	CASSSGGATQYFGLFF	-
-	TRBJ2-7	TRBV6-5	many	CASSSDRNYEQYF	TGTGCCAGCAGTAGTGACAGAAACTACGAGCAGTACTTC